Listed here are 22 T cell receptor beta chains from one sample, sequenced in a study of blood T cell repertoires in COVID-19. Clones were read by immunoSEQ multiplex PCR, and TCRdb kept only the in-frame ones, dropping some. The sample has hundreds of thousands of clones, around 90% seen once; the top ten hold 8.9%. The sample consisted of PBMCs or T cells enriched from blood (not recorded which). The receptors were sampled from a woman between 18 and 29 years old who had recovered from COVID-19.

The V call is TRBV19, the J call TRBJ1-3; TRBD1 aligns across 8 bases. The length of the CDR3 is 14 residues. The V gene end was trimmed by 11 bases and the J gene end by 4 bases; junction bases not matched to a gene: 10. Germline V gives CDR1 LNHDA, CDR2 SQIVND (reference sequence). The CDR3 DNA reads as TGTGCCGCCAAAGACAGGGGAGCGGGAAACACCATATATTTT. Protein: CAAKDRGAGNTIYF.

This clone was observed a single time. The V and J genes are TRBV10-3 and TRBJ1-1; no clear D gene. Per germline, CDR1 ENHRY and CDR2 SYGVKD. The CDR3 runs to 13 residues. V gave up 6 bases and J gave up 4 bases, with 12 bases separating them. CDR3 region: CAIRGDKVTEAFF. The CDR3 DNA follows: TGTGCCATCAGGGGTGACAAAGTCACTGAAGCTTTCTTT.

The chain combines TRBV7-9 with TRBJ1-4; 9 bases map to TRBD1. The CDR3 extends over 16 amino acids. V shed 2 bases and J 3 bases; nucleotides not matched to a gene: 4. The V gene's germline CDR1 is SEHNR and CDR2 FQNEAQ (reference sequence). CDR3 residues: CASSLIRQGANEKLFF. CDR3 nucleotides: TGTGCCAGCAGCTTAATACGACAGGGGGCTAATGAAAAACTGTTTTTT.

The chain combines TRBV6-2 or TRBV6-3 with TRBJ2-2, with a possible D match to TRBD1 (6 bases). With 5 bases removed from V and 1 base from J, the gap between germline ends came to 17 bases. The CDR3 totals 17 residues. Germline loops: CDR1 MNHEY, CDR2 SVGEGT. The CDR3 sequence is CASSKDRPGQNTGELFF. DNA of the CDR3: TGTGCCAGCAGTAAGGACCGTCCGGGACAGAACACCGGGGAGCTGTTTTTT.

This clone was seen just once. The V gene is TRBV25-1, the J gene TRBJ2-1; TRBD1 is a possible D gene (6 bases). Trimming cost V 4 bases and J 8 bases, with 18 bases left between them. The CDR3 is 15 amino acids. Germline V gene data show CDR1 as MGHDK and CDR2 as SYGVNS. This CDR3 is CASSVGTHSTDEQFF. In DNA form, the CDR3 reads TGTGCCAGCAGTGTGGGGACACACTCGACCGATGAGCAGTTCTTC.

This CDR3 is CASSFLGDRHYGYTF. Here the CDR3 DNA reads TGTGCCAGCAGTTTTTTAGGGGACAGACACTATGGCTACACCTTC. The V gene is TRBV27, the J gene TRBJ1-2; 7 bases map to TRBD1. This CDR3 is built from 15 residues. Trimming removed 3 bases from V and 3 bases from J; junction bases left unmatched: 7. Germline CDR1 reads MNHEY; CDR2 reads SMNVEV (reference sequence).

The V call is TRBV2, the J call TRBJ1-1; 7 bases match TRBD1. CDR1 and CDR2 from the germline V gene are SNHLY and FYNNEI. V gave up 3 bases and J gave up 0 bases; unmatched junction bases: 4. This CDR3 region has 15 residues. The CDR3 bases are TGTGCCAGCAGTGACCAGGGGGTGGTGAACACTGAAGCTTTCTTT. This sequence encodes CASSDQGVVNTEAFF.

This chain links TRBV6-5 with TRBJ1-4, with D perhaps TRBD1 (6 bases). Per germline, CDR1 MNHEY and CDR2 SVGAGI. This CDR3 has 14 amino acids. Trimming took off 5 bases at V and 8 bases at J, with 15 bases between the two ends. CDR3 sequence (DNA): TGTGCCAGCAGTACCAGACAGGTCGTGGAAAAACTGTTTTTT. This sequence encodes CASSTRQVVEKLFF.

The rearrangement links TRBV11-2 to TRBJ2-5, with a tentative D call TRBD2 (5 bases). The V and J ends lost 1 base and 5 bases respectively, with 8 bases between them. CDR1 and CDR2 from the germline V gene are SGHAT and FQNNGV. The CDR3 contains 13 residues. This CDR3 reads CASSLGGVETQYF. CDR3 DNA: TGTGCCAGCAGCTTAGGGGGAGTTGAGACCCAGTACTTC.

The table lists this clone with a few counts. The CDR3 here is CASSSVQARGEKLFF. DNA of the CDR3: TGTGCCAGCAGCTCCGTACAGGCAAGGGGGGAAAAACTGTTTTTT. The V call is TRBV5-6, the J call TRBJ1-4; TRBD1 might be the D (6 bases). From germline, CDR1 is SGHDT and CDR2 YYEEEE. This CDR3 contains 15 residues. V was clipped by 3 bases and J by 8 bases, with 17 bases between them.

This chain links TRBV20-1 with TRBJ1-6; 7 bases agree with TRBD1. The CDR3 runs to 13 residues. Losses at the gene ends were 3 bases for V and 7 bases for J; bases not matched to a gene: 3. The germline V gene has CDR1 DFQATT and CDR2 SNEGSKA (reference sequence). In DNA form, the CDR3 reads TGCAGTGCTAGTGAGGACAGGAATTCACCCCTCCACTTT. Amino acid sequence: CSASEDRNSPLHF.

The rearrangement uses TRBV5-1 and TRBJ2-3, with 7 bases identical to TRBD2. The CDR3 is made up of 16 amino acids. The V and J ends lost 4 bases and 2 bases, in that order; junction bases with no gene match: 10. Germline V gives CDR1 SGHRS, CDR2 YFSETQ. CDR3 loop: CASSPIGAGITDTQYF. DNA of the CDR3: TGCGCCAGCAGCCCCATTGGAGCGGGGATCACAGATACGCAGTATTTT.

CDR3 sequence reads: CASSFNFNQPQHF. CDR3 DNA: TGTGCCAGCAGCTTCAATTTCAATCAGCCCCAGCATTTT. J is TRBJ1-5 and V is TRBV7-8; D is undetermined. V shed 3 bases and J shed 3 bases, with 6 bases lying between them. Germline assignment: CDR1 SGHVS and CDR2 FQNEAQ. The CDR3 runs to 13 residues.

V is TRBV7-3 and J is TRBJ2-2; D is possibly TRBD2 (5 bases). V was pared by 2 bases and J by 6 bases, with 19 bases between. This CDR3 contains 17 residues. Germline assignment: CDR1 SGHTA and CDR2 FQGTGA. The CDR3 DNA follows: TGTGCCAGCAGCTTATATCAGCGGACCGTCGGGTCCGGGGAGCTGTTTTTT. Translated, it gives CASSLYQRTVGSGELFF.

The CDR3 spells CASSLGRSQGSNYGYTF. In nucleotides, the CDR3 is TGCGCCAGCAGCTTGGGTCGTTCGCAGGGTTCTAACTATGGCTACACCTTC. The chain links TRBV5-1 to TRBJ1-2, with D possibly TRBD1 on 5 matching bases. In germline, CDR1 is SGHRS, CDR2 YFSETQ. This CDR3 has 17 residues. V dropped 0 bases and J dropped 0 bases, with 15 bases sitting between them.

The V call is TRBV6-5, the J call TRBJ2-1, with TRBD2 matching over 7 bases. The CDR3 is made up of 13 amino acids. The germline gives CDR1 MNHEY, CDR2 SVGAGI. V shed 8 bases and J 8 bases; nucleotides not matched to a gene: 9. The DNA of the CDR3 is TGTGCCAGCGGGGCAGCGGGATTGGATGAGCAGTTCTTC. This codes for CASGAAGLDEQFF.

The gene calls are TRBV11-1 and TRBJ1-2; D remains ambiguous. This CDR3 is built from 14 residues. Germline V lookup: CDR1 SGHAT, CDR2 FQDESV (reference sequence). Trimming left V 1 base short and J 0 bases short, with 6 bases between. Here the CDR3 DNA reads TGTGCCAGCAGCTTAGACACAGCTAACTATGGCTACACCTTC. It is translated as CASSLDTANYGYTF.

The chain uses TRBV5-4 and TRBJ2-1; D is unclear. This CDR3 comprises 15 residues. The germline V gene encodes CDR1 SGHNT and CDR2 YYREEE (reference sequence). Trimming stripped 0 bases from V and 4 bases from J, with 11 bases between. CDR3 bases: TGTGCCAGCAGCTTGGCCACCGGAGAATACAATGAGCAGTTCTTC. As protein: CASSLATGEYNEQFF.

This chain connects TRBV28 to TRBJ1-2; TRBD1 matches at 7 bases. Unmatched junction bases numbered 7, after V lost 0 bases and J lost 3 bases. From germline, CDR1 is MDHEN and CDR2 SYDVKM. The CDR3 loop spans 16 amino acids. CDR3 sequence reads: CASSLWGRGWDYGYTF. The DNA of the CDR3 is TGTGCCAGCAGTTTATGGGGCAGGGGGTGGGACTATGGCTACACCTTC.

The chain has TRBV7-9 and TRBJ1-2, with 7 bases aligning to TRBD1. CDR1 SEHNR and CDR2 FQNEAQ come from the germline V gene (reference sequence). The CDR3 runs 13 residues. With V trimmed by 4 bases and J by 4 bases, 3 bases remained unmatched. In DNA, the CDR3 is TGTGCCAGCAGCTCGGACAGGAGCTATGGCTACACCTTC. Translating gives CASSSDRSYGYTF.

V is TRBV3-1 (or the pseudogene TRBV3-2) and J is TRBJ1-5; D gene ambiguous. Germline V gene lookup returns CDR1 LGHDT and CDR2 YNNKEL (reference sequence). V lost 3 bases and J lost 5, with 14 bases in between. There are 15 residues in the CDR3. The chain's CDR3 is CASSHCRYSDQPQHF. The CDR3, as DNA: TGTGCCAGCAGCCATTGTAGATATTCTGATCAGCCCCAGCATTTT.

The chain joins TRBV11-2 to TRBJ2-5, with 7 bases identical to TRBD1. With 5 bases clipped from V and 2 bases from J, the junction kept 8 bases outside the gene matches. From germline, CDR1 is SGHAT and CDR2 FQNNGV. The CDR3 extends over 15 amino acids. CDR3 sequence (DNA): TGTGCCAGCAGCCGCGCCCAGACAGGGCAAGAGACCCAGTACTTC. This sequence encodes CASSRAQTGQETQYF.